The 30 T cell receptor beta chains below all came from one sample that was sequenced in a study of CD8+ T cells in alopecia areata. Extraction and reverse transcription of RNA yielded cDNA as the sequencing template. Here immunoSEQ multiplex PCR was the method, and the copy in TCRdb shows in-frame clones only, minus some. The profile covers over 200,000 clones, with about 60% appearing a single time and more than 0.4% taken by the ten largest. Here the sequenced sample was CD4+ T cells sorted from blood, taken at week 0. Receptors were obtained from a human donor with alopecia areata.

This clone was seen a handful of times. The CDR3 DNA sequence: TGTGCCTGGAGTGGACTTGGGGAGCAGTACTTC. Residues: CAWSGLGEQYF. The chain links TRBV30 to TRBJ2-7; D is ambiguous. The CDR3 is made up of 11 amino acids. The germline V and J ends were trimmed by 1 base and 7 bases, with 8 bases remaining between them. From germline, CDR1 is GTSNPN and CDR2 SVGIG (reference sequence). The whole variable domain, filled in from reference TRBV30 and TRBJ2-7, reads SQTIHQWPATLVQPVGSPLSLECTVEGTSNPNLYWYRQAAGRGLQLLFYSVGIGQISSEVPQNLSASRPQDRQFILSSKKLLLSDSGFYLCAWSGLGEQYFGPGTRLTVT.

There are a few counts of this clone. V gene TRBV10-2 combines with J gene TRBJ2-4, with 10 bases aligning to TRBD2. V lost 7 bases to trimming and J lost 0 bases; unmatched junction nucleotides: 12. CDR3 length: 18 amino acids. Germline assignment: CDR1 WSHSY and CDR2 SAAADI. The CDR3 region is CASIERLAGDLAKNIQYF. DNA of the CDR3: TGCGCCAGCATCGAGAGGCTAGCGGGAGACCTAGCCAAAAACATTCAGTACTTC.

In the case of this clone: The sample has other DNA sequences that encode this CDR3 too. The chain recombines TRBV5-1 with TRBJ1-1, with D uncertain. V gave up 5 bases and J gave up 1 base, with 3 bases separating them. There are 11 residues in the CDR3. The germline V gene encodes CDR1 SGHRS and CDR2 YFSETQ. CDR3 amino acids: CASRSNTEAFF. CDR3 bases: TGCGCCAGCAGATCGAACACTGAAGCTTTCTTT.

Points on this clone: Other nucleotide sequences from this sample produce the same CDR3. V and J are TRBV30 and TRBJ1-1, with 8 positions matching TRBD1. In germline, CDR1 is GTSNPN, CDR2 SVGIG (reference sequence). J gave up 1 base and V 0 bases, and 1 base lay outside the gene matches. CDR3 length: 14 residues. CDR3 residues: CAWSVGTGNTEAFF. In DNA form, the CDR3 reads TGTGCCTGGAGTGTTGGGACAGGGAACACTGAAGCTTTCTTT.

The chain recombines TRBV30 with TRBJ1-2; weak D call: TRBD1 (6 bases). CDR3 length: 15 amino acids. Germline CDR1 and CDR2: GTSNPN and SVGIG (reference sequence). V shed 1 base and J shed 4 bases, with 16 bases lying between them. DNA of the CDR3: TGTGCCTGGAGTGGGGATGGAACAGGGTTCTATGGCTACACCTTC. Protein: CAWSGDGTGFYGYTF.

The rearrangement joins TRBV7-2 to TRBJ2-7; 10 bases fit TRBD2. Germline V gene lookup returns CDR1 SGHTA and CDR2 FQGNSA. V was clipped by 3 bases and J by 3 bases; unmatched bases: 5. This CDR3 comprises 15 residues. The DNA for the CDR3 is TGTGCCAGCAGCTTTTCTAGCGGGAGTATCTACGAGCAGTACTTC. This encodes CASSFSSGSIYEQYF.

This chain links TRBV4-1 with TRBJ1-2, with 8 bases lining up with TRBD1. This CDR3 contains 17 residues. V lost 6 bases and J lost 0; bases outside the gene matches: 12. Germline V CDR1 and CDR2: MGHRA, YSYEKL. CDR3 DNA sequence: TGCGCCAGCAGTTGGAGGGACAGGAGGTCGGCTAACTATGGCTACACCTTC. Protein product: CASSWRDRRSANYGYTF.

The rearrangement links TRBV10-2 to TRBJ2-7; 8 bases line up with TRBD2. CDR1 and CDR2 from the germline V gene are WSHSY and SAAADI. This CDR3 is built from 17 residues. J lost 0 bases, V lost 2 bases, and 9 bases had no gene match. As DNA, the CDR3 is TGCGCCAGCAGTGAGGACGAACTAGCGGCGAGCTCCTACGAGCAGTACTTC. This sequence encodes CASSEDELAASSYEQYF.

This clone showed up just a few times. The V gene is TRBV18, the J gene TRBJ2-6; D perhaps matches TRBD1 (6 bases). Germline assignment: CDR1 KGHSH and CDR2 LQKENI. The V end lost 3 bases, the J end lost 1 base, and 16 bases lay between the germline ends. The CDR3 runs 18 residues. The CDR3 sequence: CASSPYGQFLSGANVLTF. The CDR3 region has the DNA TGTGCCAGCTCACCGTACGGACAGTTTTTGTCTGGGGCCAACGTCCTGACTTTC. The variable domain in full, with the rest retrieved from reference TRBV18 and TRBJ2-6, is NAGVMQNPRHLVRRRGQEARLRCSPMKGHSHVYWYRQLPEEGLKFMVYLQKENIIDESGMPKERFSAEFPKEGPSILRIQQVVRGDSAAYFCASSPYGQFLSGANVLTFGAGSRLTVL.

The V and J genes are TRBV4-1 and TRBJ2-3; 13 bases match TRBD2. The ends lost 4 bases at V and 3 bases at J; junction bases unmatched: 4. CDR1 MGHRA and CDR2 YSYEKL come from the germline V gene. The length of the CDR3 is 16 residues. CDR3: CASSPGTSGETDTQYF. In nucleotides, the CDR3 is TGCGCCAGCAGCCCCGGGACTAGCGGGGAAACAGATACGCAGTATTTT.

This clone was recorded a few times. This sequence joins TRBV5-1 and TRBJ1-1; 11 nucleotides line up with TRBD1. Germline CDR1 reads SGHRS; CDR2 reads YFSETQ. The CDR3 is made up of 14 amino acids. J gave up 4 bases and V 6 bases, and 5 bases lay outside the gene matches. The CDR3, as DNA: TGCGCCAGCACACCCGGGACAGGGGGCACTGAAGCTTTCTTT. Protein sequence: CASTPGTGGTEAFF.

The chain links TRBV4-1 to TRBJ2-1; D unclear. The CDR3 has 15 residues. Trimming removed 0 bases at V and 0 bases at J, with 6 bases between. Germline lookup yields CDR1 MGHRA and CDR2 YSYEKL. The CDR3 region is CASSQDESSYNEQFF. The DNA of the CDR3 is TGCGCCAGCAGCCAAGATGAGAGCTCCTACAATGAGCAGTTCTTC.

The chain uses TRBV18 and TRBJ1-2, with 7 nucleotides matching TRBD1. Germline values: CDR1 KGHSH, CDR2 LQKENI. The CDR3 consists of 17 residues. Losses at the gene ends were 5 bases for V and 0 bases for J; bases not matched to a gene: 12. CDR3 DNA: TGTGCCAGCTCATACCGAACAGGGGATCTAGCTAACTATGGCTACACCTTC. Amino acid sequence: CASSYRTGDLANYGYTF. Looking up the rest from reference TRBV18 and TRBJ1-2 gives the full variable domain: NAGVMQNPRHLVRRRGQEARLRCSPMKGHSHVYWYRQLPEEGLKFMVYLQKENIIDESGMPKERFSAEFPKEGPSILRIQQVVRGDSAAYFCASSYRTGDLANYGYTFGSGTRLTVV.

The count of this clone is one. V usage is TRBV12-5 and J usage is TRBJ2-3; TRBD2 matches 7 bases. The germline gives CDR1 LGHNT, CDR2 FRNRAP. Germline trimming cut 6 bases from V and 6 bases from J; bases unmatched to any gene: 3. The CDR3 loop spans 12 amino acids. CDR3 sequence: CASGFGGDTQYF. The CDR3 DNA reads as TGTGCTAGTGGCTTCGGGGGGGATACGCAGTATTTT.

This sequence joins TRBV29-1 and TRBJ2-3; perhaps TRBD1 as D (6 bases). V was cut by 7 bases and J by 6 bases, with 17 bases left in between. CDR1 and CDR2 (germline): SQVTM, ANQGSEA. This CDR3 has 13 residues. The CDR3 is CSAGKQGVDTQYF. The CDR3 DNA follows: TGCAGCGCCGGAAAACAGGGAGTGGATACGCAGTATTTT.

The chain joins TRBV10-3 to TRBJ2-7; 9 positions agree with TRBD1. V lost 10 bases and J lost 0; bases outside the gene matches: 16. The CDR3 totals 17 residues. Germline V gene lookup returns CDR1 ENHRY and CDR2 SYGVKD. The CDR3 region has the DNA TGTGCCACCAGAACCGGACAGGGGATATCGAGCTCCTACGAGCAGTACTTC. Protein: CATRTGQGISSSYEQYF.

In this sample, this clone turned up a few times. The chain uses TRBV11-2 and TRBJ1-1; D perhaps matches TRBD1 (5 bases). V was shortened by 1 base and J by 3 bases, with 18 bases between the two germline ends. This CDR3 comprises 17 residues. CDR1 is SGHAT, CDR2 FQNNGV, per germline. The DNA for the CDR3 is TGTGCCAGCAGCTTAGGTCAGGGCTGGATCGGGCACACTGAAGCTTTCTTT. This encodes CASSLGQGWIGHTEAFF.

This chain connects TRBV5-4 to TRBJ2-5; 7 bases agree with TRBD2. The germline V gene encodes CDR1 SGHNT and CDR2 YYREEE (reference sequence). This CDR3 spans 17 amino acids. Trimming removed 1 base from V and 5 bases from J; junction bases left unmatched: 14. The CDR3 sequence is CASSLPSGAVGSETQYF. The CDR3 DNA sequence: TGTGCCAGCAGCTTGCCAAGCGGGGCGGTCGGGTCGGAGACCCAGTACTTC.

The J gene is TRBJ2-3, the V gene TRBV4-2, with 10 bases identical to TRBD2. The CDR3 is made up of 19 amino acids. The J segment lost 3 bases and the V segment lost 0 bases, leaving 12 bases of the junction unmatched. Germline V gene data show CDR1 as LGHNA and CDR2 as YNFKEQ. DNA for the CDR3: TGTGCCAGCAGCCAAGATCTTCGGGCTAGCGGGAGACCGACAGATACGCAGTATTTT. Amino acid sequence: CASSQDLRASGRPTDTQYF.

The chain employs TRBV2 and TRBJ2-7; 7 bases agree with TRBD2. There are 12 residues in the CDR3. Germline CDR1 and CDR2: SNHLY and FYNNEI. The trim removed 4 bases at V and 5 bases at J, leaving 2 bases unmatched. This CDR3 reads CASSGEGNEQYF. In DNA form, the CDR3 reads TGTGCCAGCAGTGGGGAGGGAAACGAGCAGTACTTC.

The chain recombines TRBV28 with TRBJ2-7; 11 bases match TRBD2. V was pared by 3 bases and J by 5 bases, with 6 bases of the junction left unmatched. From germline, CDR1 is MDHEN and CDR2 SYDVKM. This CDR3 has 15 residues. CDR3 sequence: CASSFLAGGPHEQYF. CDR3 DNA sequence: TGTGCCAGCAGTTTCTTAGCGGGAGGGCCCCACGAGCAGTACTTC.

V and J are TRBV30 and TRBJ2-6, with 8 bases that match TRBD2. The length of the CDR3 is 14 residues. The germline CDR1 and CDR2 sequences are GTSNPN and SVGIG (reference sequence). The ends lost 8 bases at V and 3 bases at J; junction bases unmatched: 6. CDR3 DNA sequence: TGTGCCCGCGGGGGGCCGAGTGGGGCCAACGTCCTGACTTTC. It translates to CARGGPSGANVLTF.

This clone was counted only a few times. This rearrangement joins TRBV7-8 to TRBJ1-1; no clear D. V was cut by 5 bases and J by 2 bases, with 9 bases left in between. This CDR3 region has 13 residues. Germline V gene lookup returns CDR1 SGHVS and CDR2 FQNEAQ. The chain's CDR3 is CASSPQINTEAFF. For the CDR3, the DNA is TGTGCCAGCAGCCCTCAGATTAACACTGAAGCTTTCTTT.

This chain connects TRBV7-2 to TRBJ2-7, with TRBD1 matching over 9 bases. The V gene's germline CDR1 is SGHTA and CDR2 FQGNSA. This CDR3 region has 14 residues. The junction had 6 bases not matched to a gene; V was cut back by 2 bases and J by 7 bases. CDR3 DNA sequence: TGTGCCAGCAGCTTAAACAGGGGGCGACGGGAGCAGTACTTC. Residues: CASSLNRGRREQYF.

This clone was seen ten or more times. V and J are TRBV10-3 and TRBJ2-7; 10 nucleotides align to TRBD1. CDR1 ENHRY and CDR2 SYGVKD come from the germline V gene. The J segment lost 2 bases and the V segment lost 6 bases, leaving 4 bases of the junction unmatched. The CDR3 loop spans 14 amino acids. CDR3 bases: TGTGCCATCAGCCTGACAGGGGGCCCCTACGAGCAGTACTTC. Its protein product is CAISLTGGPYEQYF.

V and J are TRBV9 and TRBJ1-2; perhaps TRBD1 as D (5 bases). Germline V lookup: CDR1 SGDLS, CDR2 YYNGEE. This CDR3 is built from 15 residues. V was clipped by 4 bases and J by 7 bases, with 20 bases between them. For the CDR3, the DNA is TGTGCCAGCAGCCCCCAGACAGTTCCCGGTGGTGGCTACACCTTC. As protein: CASSPQTVPGGGYTF.

In DNA, the CDR3 is TGTGCCAGCAGTGACATAGGAGTTGGGGCCAACGTCCTGACTTTC. This gives the protein CASSDIGVGANVLTF. The chain recombines TRBV6-4 with TRBJ2-6; D remains unclear. The V end lost 2 bases, the J end lost 3 bases, and 8 bases lay between the germline ends. Germline V gene sequence: CDR1 MRHNA, CDR2 SNTAGT. This CDR3 contains 15 residues.

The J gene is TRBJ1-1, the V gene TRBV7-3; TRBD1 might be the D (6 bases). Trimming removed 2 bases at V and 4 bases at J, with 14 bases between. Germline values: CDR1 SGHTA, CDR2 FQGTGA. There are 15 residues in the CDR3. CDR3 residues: CASSLARRGGTEAFF. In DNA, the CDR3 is TGTGCCAGCAGCTTAGCCCGCAGGGGTGGCACTGAAGCTTTCTTT.

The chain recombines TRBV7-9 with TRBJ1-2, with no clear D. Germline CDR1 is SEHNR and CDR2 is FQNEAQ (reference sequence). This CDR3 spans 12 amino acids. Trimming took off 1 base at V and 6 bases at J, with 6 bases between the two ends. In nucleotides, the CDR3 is TGTGCCAGCAGCTTAGGCGTAGATGGCTACACCTTC. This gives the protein CASSLGVDGYTF.

CDR3 sequence (DNA): TGCAGTGCTAGAAAGGTCGAGACCCAGTACTTC. Encoded protein: CSARKVETQYF. The chain joins TRBV20-1 to TRBJ2-5, with D unresolved. The V and J ends lost 2 bases and 5 bases respectively, with 6 bases between them. The CDR3 is 11 residues long. CDR1 is DFQATT, CDR2 SNEGSKA, per germline (reference sequence).